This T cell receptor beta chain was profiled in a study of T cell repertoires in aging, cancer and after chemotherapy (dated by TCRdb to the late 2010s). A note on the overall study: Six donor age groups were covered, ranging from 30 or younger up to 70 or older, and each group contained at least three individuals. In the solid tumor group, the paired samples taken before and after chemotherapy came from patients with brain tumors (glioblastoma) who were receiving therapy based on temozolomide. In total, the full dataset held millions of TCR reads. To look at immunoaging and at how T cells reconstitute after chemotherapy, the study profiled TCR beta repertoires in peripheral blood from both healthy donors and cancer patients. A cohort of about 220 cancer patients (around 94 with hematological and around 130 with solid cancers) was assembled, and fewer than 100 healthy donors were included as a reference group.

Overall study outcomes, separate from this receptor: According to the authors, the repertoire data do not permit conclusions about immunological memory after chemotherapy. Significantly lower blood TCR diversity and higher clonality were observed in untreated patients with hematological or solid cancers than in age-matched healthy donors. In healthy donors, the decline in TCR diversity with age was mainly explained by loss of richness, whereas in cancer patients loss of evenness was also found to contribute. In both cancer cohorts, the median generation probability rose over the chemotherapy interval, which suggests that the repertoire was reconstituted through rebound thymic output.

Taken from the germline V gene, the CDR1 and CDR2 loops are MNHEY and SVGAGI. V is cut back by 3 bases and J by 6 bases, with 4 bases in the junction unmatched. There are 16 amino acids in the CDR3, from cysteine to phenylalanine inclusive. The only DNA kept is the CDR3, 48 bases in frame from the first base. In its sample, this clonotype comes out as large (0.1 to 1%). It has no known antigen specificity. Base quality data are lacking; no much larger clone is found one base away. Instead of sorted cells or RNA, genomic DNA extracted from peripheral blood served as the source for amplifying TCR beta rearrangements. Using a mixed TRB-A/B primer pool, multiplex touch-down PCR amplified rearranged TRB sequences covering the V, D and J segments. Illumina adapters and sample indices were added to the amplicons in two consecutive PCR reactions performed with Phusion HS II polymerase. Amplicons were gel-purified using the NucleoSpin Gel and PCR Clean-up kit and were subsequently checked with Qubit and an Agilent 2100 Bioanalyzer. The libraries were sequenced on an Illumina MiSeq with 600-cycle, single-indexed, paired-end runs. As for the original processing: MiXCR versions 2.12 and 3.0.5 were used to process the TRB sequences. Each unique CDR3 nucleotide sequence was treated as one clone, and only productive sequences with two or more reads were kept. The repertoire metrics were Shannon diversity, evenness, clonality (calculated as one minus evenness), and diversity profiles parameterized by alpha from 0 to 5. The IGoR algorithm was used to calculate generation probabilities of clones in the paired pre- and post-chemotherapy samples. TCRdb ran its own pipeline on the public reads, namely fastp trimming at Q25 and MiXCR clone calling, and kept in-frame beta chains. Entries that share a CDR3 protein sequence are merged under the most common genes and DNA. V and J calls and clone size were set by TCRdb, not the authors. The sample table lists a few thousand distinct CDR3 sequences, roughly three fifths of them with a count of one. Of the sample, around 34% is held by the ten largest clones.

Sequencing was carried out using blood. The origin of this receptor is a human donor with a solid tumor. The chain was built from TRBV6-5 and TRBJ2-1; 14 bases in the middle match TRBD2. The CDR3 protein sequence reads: CASSYTGLAGGNEQFF. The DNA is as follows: TGTGCCAGCAGTTATACTGGACTAGCGGGAGGCAATGAGCAGTTCTTC.